The subject of this entry is one TCR beta chain. Its antigen specificity is not known. Base qualities were left out, and no much larger clone turns up one base away. These data come from a study of CD8+ T cells in alopecia areata listed by TCRdb under 2018. About the investigation overall: Treated patients were enrolled in an open-label pilot trial of oral tofacitinib, 5 to 10 mg twice daily, for moderate-to-severe alopecia areata. Patients on tofacitinib were biopsied at baseline and after 4 and 24 weeks of treatment, and several of the patients also had a later scalp biopsy. The RNA source kit depended on sample type: the PAXgene miRNA kit for fixed scalp, the miRNeasy kit for PBMCs, and the RNeasy kit for mouse skin. On the human side, TCRbeta sequencing was run on scalp tissue and on sorted CD4+ and CD8+ peripheral blood T cells from healthy controls and from alopecia areata patients with either patchy or totalis/universalis disease. Tofacitinib was administered for 6 to 18 months, and 6 months of follow-up off drug were then conducted to assess delayed response and recurrence. Amplification of TCRbeta CDR3 regions was done by immunoSEQ multiplex PCR using 35 Vbeta forward primers and 13 Jbeta reverse primers. In both human patients and the C3H/HeJ mouse model, the study applied high-throughput TCRbeta sequencing to look at T cell clonal expansion in alopecia areata. Disease severity in treated patients was measured with the SALT score, which quantifies the percentage of affected scalp surface area. Clonality in the scalp was compared among normal scalp (n=4), patchy alopecia areata scalp (n=8), and alopecia totalis/universalis scalp (n=8).

In light of the paper, this sample's treatment or condition label describes: oral pan-JAK inhibitor, 5-10 mg twice daily. Peripheral blood and lesional scalp punch biopsies were obtained from patients with alopecia areata. After PBMCs were isolated by density centrifugation and stained for CD3, CD4 and CD8, a FACSAria was used to sort CD4+ and CD8+ T cells. Library creation used the immunoSEQ multiplex PCR assay. For TCR sequencing, RNA was extracted from every sample and reverse transcribed into cDNA to serve as template. SuperScript III was used to make first-strand cDNA, primed with a 2:1 mix of oligo-dT and random hexamers. A synthetic immune receptor repertoire was used to gauge amplification bias, and whatever bias remained was removed computationally. Processing in the source paper ran as follows. Raw reads were preprocessed for error removal, and CDR3 was defined according to IMGT conventions as running from the conserved cysteine to phenylalanine. To get clonality, Shannon entropy was normalized by log2 of the number of productive unique TCRs and the result was subtracted from 1. Scalp TCRbeta sequences were cross-referenced with sorted blood CD4 and CD8 repertoires so that the CD4 or CD8 identity of scalp clones could be inferred. In its TCRdb copy, this immuneACCESS table keeps in-frame sequences only and misses some clones. Where compared with another copy, unresolved V genes explain less than half of these, and the others have no known cause. The D gene and trimming were derived from the DNA, and the V and J assignments and clone size from that table. The sample table records approximately 210,000 clones; just over 65% of these occur just once. The ten top clones hold about 1.2% of the sample.

The full study reports these points: Many expanded lesional clones were found to persist in scalp and blood during tofacitinib treatment, and relapse after treatment cessation may be partly explained by this persistence. Shared TCR sequences between patients were less evident than in mice, which may be partly attributable to HLA diversity in the patient population. The treated cohort was small, with a single nonresponder, so links between baseline CD8+ expansion and response need larger studies. Resident alphabeta T cells in normal human skin are also sequenced, complicating scalp TCR repertoire analysis, unlike mouse skin dominated by gammadelta T cells. Tofacitinib significantly decreased scalp clonality and the number of expanded CD8+ clones among the top 100 scalp clones. Compared with normal scalp, lesional scalp, particularly in alopecia totalis/universalis, had higher clonality and more expanded CD8+ clones, which suggests antigenic drive.

The trim is 5 bases for V and 6 bases for J, with a gap of 13 bases between the germline ends. The germline V gene (reference sequence) sets CDR1 to MNHNY and CDR2 to SVGAGI. The CDR3 spans 13 residues, from the cysteine through the phenylalanine. Only CDR3 DNA is held: 39 bases, read in frame from base 1. This sequence originates from a human donor with alopecia areata. Sequenced here: CD4+ T cells sorted from blood, sampled around week 44, from a patient treated with tofacitinib. The rearranged segments are TRBV6-6 and TRBJ1-1; 6 matching bases give a weak D call of TRBD1. The CDR3 reads CASSDQGSSEAFF. The DNA sequence reads TGTGCCAGCAGTGATCAGGGGTCCTCTGAAGCTTTCTTT.